Listed below are T cell receptor beta chains from one sample, sequenced in a study of T cell responses to AZD1222 COVID-19 vaccine. TCRdb's table, derived via immunoSEQ multiplex PCR, lists solely in-frame clones and lacks some. The sample consists of over 150,000 clones, approximately 93% of them appearing once. Specimen: peripheral blood, collected 28 days after the second AZD1222 dose. Receptor source: an adult who received the AZD1222 COVID-19 vaccine. Each CDR3 is given with its conserved first and last residue. A D gene is named only where the DNA matches it firmly. Size is stated for part of the rows, as once, few or many counts, or as a class when the clone is expanded.

CDR3: CASSGGSAGGETQYF
DNA: TGTGCCAGCAGCGGCGGATCGGCTGGGGGGGAGACCCAGTACTTC
J: TRBJ2-5
D: -
size: -
V: TRBV9

CDR3: CAWTYSAYNEQFF
DNA: TGTGCCTGGACCTACTCGGCATACAATGAGCAGTTCTTC
J: TRBJ2-1
D: -
size: -
V: TRBV30

CDR3: CASSLAPVAGTSGQYF
DNA: TGTGCCAGCAGCTTAGCGCCGGTAGCGGGCACCTCGGGGCAGTACTTC
J: TRBJ2-7
D: TRBD2
size: -
V: TRBV7-6

CDR3: CSYAPGGETQYF
DNA: TGCAGCTATGCACCGGGTGGAGAGACCCAGTACTTC
J: TRBJ2-5
D: -
size: -
V: TRBV29-1

CDR3: CASSRSRQGLNYGYTF
DNA: TGTGCCAGCAGCCGAAGCCGACAGGGACTTAACTATGGCTACACCTTC
J: TRBJ1-2
D: TRBD1
size: -
V: TRBV28

CDR3: CASSFGGPGTGNTIYF
DNA: TGTGCCAGCAGCTTTGGTGGGCCAGGGACTGGAAACACCATATATTTT
J: TRBJ1-3
D: -
size: -
V: TRBV7-2

CDR3: CANSLAEAVYNEQFF
DNA: TGCGCCAACAGCTTGGCCGAAGCAGTTTACAATGAGCAGTTCTTC
J: TRBJ2-1
D: -
size: -
V: TRBV5-1

CDR3: CASSQRFEGAYNEQFF
DNA: TGCGCCAGCAGCCAACGATTTGAGGGAGCCTACAATGAGCAGTTCTTC
J: TRBJ2-1
D: -
size: -
V: TRBV4-3

CDR3: CASSPTTGDSYEQYF
DNA: TGTGCCAGCTCACCGACGACAGGAGACTCCTACGAGCAGTACTTC
J: TRBJ2-7
D: -
size: -
V: TRBV18

CDR3: CASSQDPPGQGKGNQPQHF
DNA: TGCGCCAGCAGCCAAGATCCCCCTGGACAGGGCAAAGGCAATCAGCCCCAGCATTTT
J: TRBJ1-5
D: TRBD1
size: -
V: TRBV4-1

CDR3: CASKTNTGELFF
DNA: TGTGCCAGCAAAACGAACACCGGGGAGCTGTTTTTT
J: TRBJ2-2
D: -
size: -
V: TRBV6-5

CDR3: CASTLGASGSTDTQYF
DNA: TGTGCCAGCACCCTCGGGGCTAGCGGGAGCACAGATACGCAGTATTTT
J: TRBJ2-3
D: TRBD2
size: -
V: TRBV7-2

CDR3: CASSQYRQTNSPLHF
DNA: TGTGCCAGCAGCCAATACCGCCAGACTAATTCACCCCTCCACTTT
J: TRBJ1-6
D: -
size: -
V: TRBV16

CDR3: CASSLGTSTGNTEAFF
DNA: TGTGCCAGCAGTTTGGGGACCTCGACAGGGAACACTGAAGCTTTCTTT
J: TRBJ1-1
D: -
size: -
V: TRBV5-4

CDR3: CATSRDQGVGTEAFF
DNA: TGTGCCACCAGCAGAGATCAAGGGGTTGGCACTGAAGCTTTCTTT
J: TRBJ1-1
D: -
size: once
V: TRBV15

CDR3: CASRVLAGGGEQYF
DNA: TGTGCCAGCAGAGTTCTAGCGGGAGGGGGTGAGCAGTACTTC
J: TRBJ2-7
D: TRBD2
size: once
V: TRBV28

CDR3: CASSLGQGPYEQYF
DNA: TGTGCCAGCTCACTAGGACAGGGCCCTTACGAGCAGTACTTC
J: TRBJ2-7
D: TRBD1
size: -
V: TRBV18

CDR3: CAWSVTDIPNYGYTF
DNA: TGTGCCTGGAGTGTAACCGACATCCCCAACTATGGCTACACCTTC
J: TRBJ1-2
D: -
size: -
V: TRBV30

CDR3: CASSTPSNEQYF
DNA: TGTGCCAGCAGTACCCCATCCAACGAGCAGTACTTC
J: TRBJ2-7
D: -
size: -
V: TRBV12-3/TRBV12-4

CDR3: CAISEAGASQPQHF
DNA: TGTGCCATCAGTGAGGCGGGAGCGAGTCAGCCCCAGCATTTT
J: TRBJ1-5
D: -
size: few
V: TRBV10-3

CDR3: CGSRDFYNSPLHF
DNA: TGCGGTAGCAGGGACTTCTATAATTCACCCCTCCACTTT
J: TRBJ1-6
D: -
size: -
V: TRBV5-1

CDR3: CASRHRRSQEPQHF
DNA: TGTGCAAGTCGGCACCGCCGATCCCAAGAGCCCCAGCATTTT
J: TRBJ1-5
D: -
size: -
V: TRBV12-2

CDR3: CASGTSVTNPYGYTF
DNA: TGCGCCAGCGGCACATCCGTGACCAATCCCTATGGCTACACCTTC
J: TRBJ1-2
D: -
size: -
V: TRBV5-1

CDR3: CASSLLGGKTEAFF
DNA: TGTGCCAGCAGCTTGCTGGGAGGGAAGACTGAAGCTTTCTTT
J: TRBJ1-1
D: -
size: -
V: TRBV7-9

CDR3: CASSLSSEDEQYF
DNA: TGTGCCAGCAGCTTAAGTAGCGAGGACGAGCAGTACTTC
J: TRBJ2-7
D: -
size: -
V: TRBV7-9

CDR3: CASSSGGPYEQYF
DNA: TGTGCCAGCAGCTCAGGGGGACCCTACGAGCAGTACTTC
J: TRBJ2-7
D: TRBD1
size: once
V: TRBV11-3

CDR3: CASSPWTGAGYTF
DNA: TGTGCCAGCAGTCCATGGACAGGGGCAGGCTACACCTTC
J: TRBJ1-2
D: TRBD1
size: -
V: TRBV28

CDR3: CASSLTGQNYEQYF
DNA: TGTGCCAGCAGCTTAACGGGACAGAACTACGAGCAGTACTTC
J: TRBJ2-7
D: TRBD1
size: once
V: TRBV7-3

CDR3: CAWTDGRSTEAFF
DNA: TGTGCCTGGACCGACGGGAGATCAACTGAAGCTTTCTTT
J: TRBJ1-1
D: -
size: -
V: TRBV30

CDR3: CASSLGFGRSYEQYF
DNA: TGTGCCAGCAGCTTAGGCTTCGGCAGATCCTACGAGCAGTACTTC
J: TRBJ2-7
D: -
size: -
V: TRBV7-9

CDR3: CASSNYRGDHQPQHF
DNA: TGTGCCAGTAGTAACTACAGGGGCGATCATCAGCCCCAGCATTTT
J: TRBJ1-5
D: TRBD1
size: -
V: TRBV19

CDR3: CASSPYFRQDLRESYNEQFF
DNA: TGTGCCAGCAGTCCGTACTTCAGACAGGACCTGCGGGAATCCTACAATGAGCAGTTCTTC
J: TRBJ2-1
D: -
size: -
V: TRBV28

CDR3: CSASPGTGGSDPSPLHF
DNA: TGCAGTGCTAGTCCCGGGACAGGGGGCTCCGATCCTTCACCCCTCCACTTT
J: TRBJ1-6
D: TRBD1
size: -
V: TRBV20-1

CDR3: CASSLIGRTLYEQYF
DNA: TGTGCCAGCAGCTTAATAGGCAGGACCCTCTACGAGCAGTACTTC
J: TRBJ2-7
D: -
size: -
V: TRBV5-6

CDR3: CASIQRADLSYNEQFF
DNA: TGTGCCAGCATCCAAAGGGCGGATCTCTCCTACAATGAGCAGTTCTTC
J: TRBJ2-1
D: -
size: few
V: TRBV7-8

CDR3: CASSLELAGGREQYF
DNA: TGCGCCAGCAGCTTGGAACTAGCGGGAGGGCGCGAGCAGTACTTC
J: TRBJ2-7
D: TRBD2
size: -
V: TRBV5-1

CDR3: CASSGRQNSPLHF
DNA: TGTGCCAGCAGCGGACGTCAGAATTCACCCCTCCACTTT
J: TRBJ1-6
D: -
size: -
V: TRBV7-6

CDR3: CASSQEGRKNTEAFF
DNA: TGTGCCAGCAGCCAAGAGGGGAGGAAGAACACTGAAGCTTTCTTT
J: TRBJ1-1
D: -
size: -
V: TRBV3-1/TRBV3-2

CDR3: CASTGGGGEQFF
DNA: TGTGCCAGCACCGGAGGTGGTGGTGAGCAGTTCTTC
J: TRBJ2-1
D: -
size: -
V: TRBV12-3/TRBV12-4

CDR3: CASTRGGSDTQYF
DNA: TGTGCCAGCACCCGGGGGGGTTCAGATACGCAGTATTTT
J: TRBJ2-3
D: TRBD2
size: -
V: TRBV6-5

CDR3: CAWGGPSSGANVLTF
DNA: TGTGCCTGGGGAGGACCAAGCTCTGGGGCCAACGTCCTGACTTTC
J: TRBJ2-6
D: -
size: -
V: TRBV30

CDR3: CASGGPNQPQHF
DNA: TGTGCTAGTGGCGGACCCAATCAGCCCCAGCATTTT
J: TRBJ1-5
D: -
size: -
V: TRBV12-5

CDR3: CASSQITGELFF
DNA: TGTGCCAGCAGCCAGATCACCGGGGAGCTGTTTTTT
J: TRBJ2-2
D: -
size: once
V: TRBV11-3

CDR3: CASSEYVISGANVLTF
DNA: TGTGCCAGCAGTGAATATGTGATATCTGGGGCCAACGTCCTGACTTTC
J: TRBJ2-6
D: -
size: -
V: TRBV25-1

CDR3: CASSQQGAGNTIYF
DNA: TGTGCCAGCAGCCAACAGGGTGCTGGAAACACCATATATTTT
J: TRBJ1-3
D: -
size: -
V: TRBV3-1/TRBV3-2

CDR3: CASSPRWGNQPQHF
DNA: TGTGCCAGCAGCCCCCGTTGGGGCAATCAGCCCCAGCATTTT
J: TRBJ1-5
D: -
size: -
V: TRBV7-2

CDR3: CASSLGGGTYEQYF
DNA: TGTGCCAGCAGCTTGGGAGGTGGTACCTACGAGCAGTACTTC
J: TRBJ2-7
D: -
size: -
V: TRBV5-5

CDR3: CAISESELGWGGYTF
DNA: TGTGCCATCAGTGAGTCGGAACTGGGATGGGGAGGCTACACCTTC
J: TRBJ1-2
D: -
size: -
V: TRBV10-3

CDR3: CASSETPGVRQPQHF
DNA: TGTGCCAGCAGTGAGACCCCAGGGGTTCGGCAGCCCCAGCATTTT
J: TRBJ1-5
D: -
size: -
V: TRBV27

CDR3: CASSTRDGNYGYTF
DNA: TGTGCCAGCAGCACCCGGGACGGGAACTATGGCTACACCTTC
J: TRBJ1-2
D: -
size: -
V: TRBV27